This TCR beta chain was retrieved from a study of cytomegalovirus exposure and HLA in healthy donors. Notes on the study in general: Most of the TCR beta V segments (in an earlier analysis) were productive either about 87% or about 30% of the time. In most subjects, TCR beta sequences reportedly gave accurate predictions of HLA-A and HLA-B alleles.

The PCR ran on 60 Vbeta and 13 Jbeta primers. This table comes from immunoSEQ multiplex PCR, and its TCRdb copy is limited to in-frame clones, with some not included. The sample has 150,000 to 200,000 clones; around 85% are singletons. Turning to this clone: What it binds is unknown.

Germline V CDR1 and CDR2: LNHDA, SQIVND (reference sequence). V lost 9 bases and J lost 2, with 13 bases in between. CDR3 size: 13 residues. The chain is built from TRBV19 and TRBJ1-1; D ambiguous. This clonotype was obtained from a male donor in good health and CMV-seronegative. The material sequenced was PBMCs. CDR3 DNA: TGTGCCAGCGAACAGAGCAGTAACACTGAAGCTTTCTTT. Protein product: CASEQSSNTEAFF.